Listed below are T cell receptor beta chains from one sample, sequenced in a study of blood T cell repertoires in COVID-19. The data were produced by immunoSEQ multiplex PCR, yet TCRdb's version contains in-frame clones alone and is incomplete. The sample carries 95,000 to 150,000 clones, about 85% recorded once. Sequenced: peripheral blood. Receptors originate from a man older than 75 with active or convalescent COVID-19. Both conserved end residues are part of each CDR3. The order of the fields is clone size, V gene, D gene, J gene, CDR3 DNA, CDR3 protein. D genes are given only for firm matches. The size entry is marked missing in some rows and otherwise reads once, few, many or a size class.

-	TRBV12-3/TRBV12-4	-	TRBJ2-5	TGTGCCAGCAGTGGGACAAGACAAGAGACCCAGTACTTC	CASSGTRQETQYF
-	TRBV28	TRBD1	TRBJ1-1	TGTGCCAGCAGTTATACAGGGGGCGGTACTGAAGCTTTCTTT	CASSYTGGGTEAFF
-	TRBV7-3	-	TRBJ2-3	TGTGCCAGCAGCTTAAGGCAGGGGATCACAGATACGCAGTATTTT	CASSLRQGITDTQYF
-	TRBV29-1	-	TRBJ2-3	TGCAGCGCCCGACTACCCCAGTCCCCCACAGATACGCAGTATTTT	CSARLPQSPTDTQYF
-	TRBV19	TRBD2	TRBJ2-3	TGTGCCAGTAGCTCGGGACTAGGGATGACAGATACGCAGTATTTT	CASSSGLGMTDTQYF
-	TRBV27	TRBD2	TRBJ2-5	TGTGCCAGCAGTTTATGGAGCGGGGGGGGACAAGAGACCCAGTACTTC	CASSLWSGGGQETQYF
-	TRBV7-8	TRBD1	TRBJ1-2	TGTGCCAGCAGCCTGGGGCCTAATCAGGGGGATGGCTACACCTTC	CASSLGPNQGDGYTF
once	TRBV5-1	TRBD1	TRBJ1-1	TGCGCCAGCAGCTCGAGGACCGGGACAGCGAACACTGAAGCTTTCTTT	CASSSRTGTANTEAFF
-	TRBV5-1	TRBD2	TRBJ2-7	TGCGCCAGCAGCCCAGTAGCGGGGAACGACGAGCAGTACTTC	CASSPVAGNDEQYF
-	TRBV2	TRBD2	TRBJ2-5	TGTGCCAGCAGCCTGGGACTAGCGGGGGGCCCGACCCAGTACTTC	CASSLGLAGGPTQYF
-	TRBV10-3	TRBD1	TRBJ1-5	TGTGCCATCAGGACAGGGGGGGATAGCAATCAGCCCCAGCATTTT	CAIRTGGDSNQPQHF
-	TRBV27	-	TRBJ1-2	TGTGCCAGCAGTTTTCGGGGGGGGGTTTTAGCGTATGGCTACACCTTC	CASSFRGGVLAYGYTF